The T cell receptor beta chain described here comes from a study of CD8 T cells in Susac syndrome. From blood CD8+ and CD4+ T cells, TCR beta sequences were generated. Control patients had untreated stable or active relapsing-remitting multiple sclerosis by revised McDonald criteria. Trimming at V came to 0 bases and at J to 2 bases, leaving 2 bases not matched to a gene. Germline values: CDR1 LGHDT, CDR2 YNNKEL (reference sequence). The CDR3 has 15 amino acids. Reverse transcription used about 0.5 to 1 ug RNA and random hexamers. A multiplex approach, immunoSEQ multiplex PCR, amplified TCR beta CDR3 across 54 Vbeta and 13 Jbeta. MiXCR was run by TCRdb on the immunoSEQ multiplex PCR reads, yielding one entry per CDR3 protein. The repertoire holds some 260,000 distinct CDR3 sequences, with roughly 85% as singletons.

This receptor was identified in a human donor with multiple sclerosis. The rearrangement links TRBV3-1 to TRBJ2-7; 9 bases fit TRBD2. The source material was CD8+ T cells from PBMCs. CDR3 bases: TGTGCCAGCAGCCAAGAGGCTAGCGGGACCTACGAGCAGTACTTC. This sequence encodes CASSQEASGTYEQYF.